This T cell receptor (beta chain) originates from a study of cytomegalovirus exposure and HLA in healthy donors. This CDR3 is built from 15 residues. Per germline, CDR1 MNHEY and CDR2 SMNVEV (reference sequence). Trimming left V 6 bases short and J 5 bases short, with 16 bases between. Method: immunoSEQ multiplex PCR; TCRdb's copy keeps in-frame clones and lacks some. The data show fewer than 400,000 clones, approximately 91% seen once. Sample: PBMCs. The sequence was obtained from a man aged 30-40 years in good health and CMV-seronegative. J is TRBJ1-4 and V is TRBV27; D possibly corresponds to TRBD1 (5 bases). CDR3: CASRGLDIKNEKLFF. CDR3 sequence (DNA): TGTGCCAGCAGGGGACTGGATATCAAGAATGAAAAACTGTTTTTT.